The 22 T cell receptor beta chains given below trace back to one sample, sequenced in a study of cytomegalovirus exposure and HLA in healthy donors. 13 Jbeta primers and 60 Vbeta primers were used for the PCR. Method: immunoSEQ multiplex PCR; TCRdb's copy keeps in-frame clones and lacks some. The table lists about 110,000 clones, under 70% of them singletons. The sample comprised PBMCs. The receptors were gathered from a man between 18 and 29 years old in good health and CMV-seropositive.

This clone has just one count. The J gene is TRBJ2-5, the V gene TRBV7-9; D might be TRBD2 (6 bases). Germline CDR1 and CDR2: SEHNR and FQNEAQ (reference sequence). The CDR3 spans 15 residues. V was clipped by 1 base and J by 3 bases, with 12 bases between them. CDR3 in DNA: TGTGCCAGCAGCTTAGGCTTGGGGGGAAAAGAGACCCAGTACTTC. This encodes CASSLGLGGKETQYF.

The chain joins TRBV4-1 to TRBJ1-5, with 7 nucleotides matching TRBD1. From germline, CDR1 is MGHRA and CDR2 YSYEKL. V was clipped by 4 bases and J by 5 bases; unmatched bases: 5. The CDR3 loop spans 14 amino acids. CDR3 coding DNA: TGCGCCAGCAGCCCCAGACAGGGTTATCAGCCCCAGCATTTT. Translating gives CASSPRQGYQPQHF.

J is TRBJ1-1 and V is TRBV28; TRBD1 agrees at 8 bases. The CDR3 is 15 residues long. Germline lookup yields CDR1 MDHEN and CDR2 SYDVKM. Trimming took 6 bases from V and 2 from J; bases not matched to a gene: 8. The CDR3 DNA follows: TGTGCCAGCAGCATCCAAACAGGGGGAAACACTGAAGCTTTCTTT. This encodes CASSIQTGGNTEAFF.

The chain is built from TRBV6-4 and TRBJ2-3, with D perhaps TRBD2 (5 bases). The ends were cut back, 0 bases at V and 6 bases at J, with 7 bases in the middle. The CDR3 totals 13 residues. Looked up from germline, CDR1 is MRHNA and CDR2 is SNTAGT. The CDR3 bases are TGTGCCAGCAGTGACTCGGGAGAGGATACGCAGTATTTT. Translating it yields CASSDSGEDTQYF.

The V gene is TRBV9, the J gene TRBJ2-7; 8 bases map to TRBD1. V shed 4 bases, J shed 6 bases, and the junction held 9 bases outside the gene matches. The CDR3 is made up of 14 amino acids. Per the germline V gene, CDR1 is SGDLS and CDR2 is YYNGEE. In DNA form, the CDR3 reads TGTGCCAGCAGCCCCCGGACAGGGAGCGGCGAGCAGTACTTC. It specifies CASSPRTGSGEQYF.

The genes are TRBV6-1 and TRBJ2-1; D possibly corresponds to TRBD1 (6 bases). With 5 bases removed from V and 0 bases from J, the gap between germline ends came to 11 bases. This CDR3 spans 15 amino acids. CDR1 MNHNS and CDR2 SASEGT come from the germline V gene. Written as DNA, the CDR3 is TGTGCCAGCAGTCCGGAACAGGGCTCCTACAATGAGCAGTTCTTC. Protein sequence: CASSPEQGSYNEQFF.

V and J are TRBV6-1 and TRBJ1-4, with 9 bases lining up with TRBD1. Germline-derived CDR1 and CDR2 are MNHNS and SASEGT. CDR3 length equals 15 residues. The trim removed 10 bases at V and 2 bases at J, leaving 8 bases unmatched. The CDR3 nucleotides read TGTGCCATCATACAGGGGGCCGGGACTAATGAAAAACTGTTTTTT. Residues: CAIIQGAGTNEKLFF.

This chain joins TRBV7-9 and TRBJ2-1; possible D gene TRBD2, 6 bases. Germline values: CDR1 SEHNR, CDR2 FQNEAQ (reference sequence). Trimming took 3 bases from V and 4 from J, leaving 13 bases between them. The CDR3 spans 15 residues. CDR3 DNA: TGTGCCAGCAGCTTGGGGCGGGGAAGATACAATGAGCAGTTCTTC. This sequence encodes CASSLGRGRYNEQFF. Using reference TRBV7-9 and TRBJ2-1 for the parts outside the CDR3, the full variable domain is DTGVSQNPRHKITKRGQNVTFRCDPISEHNRLYWYRQTLGQGPEFLTYFQNEAQLEKSRLLSDRFSAERPKGSFSTLEIQRTEQGDSAMYLCASSLGRGRYNEQFFGPGTRLTVL.

The genes are TRBV9 and TRBJ2-1; 11 positions match TRBD2. The junction had 13 bases not matched to a gene; V was cut back by 4 bases and J by 10 bases. CDR3 size: 16 residues. Germline CDR1 and CDR2: SGDLS and YYNGEE. CDR3 sequence (DNA): TGTGCCAGCAGCCCTTACATAGCGGGGGGGAAAAGAGAGCAGTTCTTC. As protein: CASSPYIAGGKREQFF.

The chain combines TRBV29-1 with TRBJ1-2; 12 bases are shared with TRBD1. Germline assignment: CDR1 SQVTM and CDR2 ANQGSEA. This CDR3 has 14 residues. J gave up 8 bases and V 6 bases, and 10 bases lay outside the gene matches. The chain's CDR3 is CSVHTGTGGKGYTF. Written as DNA, the CDR3 is TGCAGCGTCCACACCGGGACAGGGGGCAAAGGCTACACCTTC.

V usage is TRBV5-4 and J usage is TRBJ1-2; 8 nucleotides align to TRBD1. J was trimmed by 3 bases and V by 4 bases; bases with no gene match: 8. The CDR3 has 15 residues. Germline V gives CDR1 SGHNT, CDR2 YYREEE (reference sequence). CDR3 loop: CASSVLDRVDYGYTF. The DNA for the CDR3 is TGTGCCAGCAGCGTTTTGGACAGGGTAGACTATGGCTACACCTTC.

This clone was counted only a few times. The chain links TRBV11-3 to TRBJ2-7, with TRBD1 as a possible D gene (6 bases). V lost 5 bases and J lost 3, with 17 bases in between. The CDR3 has 15 amino acids. CDR1 is SGHNT and CDR2 is YENEEA in the germline V gene. The CDR3 DNA is TGTGCCAGCAGCCGCAGGGGCTCGGATCACTACGAGCAGTACTTC. This sequence encodes CASSRRGSDHYEQYF.

The chain links TRBV10-3 to TRBJ1-5; TRBD1 agrees at 9 bases. V shed 2 bases and J 5 bases; nucleotides not matched to a gene: 1. CDR3 length: 14 residues. Looked up from germline, CDR1 is ENHRY and CDR2 is SYGVKD. CDR3 nucleotide sequence: TGTGCCATCAGTGAGGGGGACAGGGATCAGCCCCAGCATTTT. Translated: CAISEGDRDQPQHF.

J is TRBJ2-7 and V is TRBV11-3, with 7 bases lining up with TRBD1. V trimming: 0 bases; J trimming: 3 bases; junction bases outside the gene matches: 14. Looked up from germline, CDR1 is SGHNT and CDR2 is YENEEA. This CDR3 contains 18 residues. This CDR3 is CASSLEGSSRQGNYEQYF. The CDR3, as DNA: TGTGCCAGCAGCTTAGAGGGGTCTTCGCGACAGGGCAACTACGAGCAGTACTTC.

The V call is TRBV7-2, the J call TRBJ1-5; D ambiguous. The CDR3 consists of 16 residues. Trimming stripped 2 bases from V and 0 bases from J, with 11 bases between. The V gene's germline CDR1 is SGHTA and CDR2 FQGNSA. The CDR3 nucleotides are TGTGCCAGCAGCTTACGAGTTTTAGATAGCAATCAGCCCCAGCATTTT. Protein product: CASSLRVLDSNQPQHF. Together with reference TRBV7-2 and TRBJ1-5, the CDR3 gives the full variable domain: GAGVSQSPSNKVTEKGKDVELRCDPISGHTALYWYRQSLGQGLEFLIYFQGNSAPDKSGLPSDRFSAERTGGSVSTLTIQRTQQEDSAVYLCASSLRVLDSNQPQHFGDGTRLSIL.

This clone was found once. The chain joins TRBV6-6 to TRBJ2-7, with 7 bases aligning to TRBD1. The V gene's germline CDR1 is MNHNY and CDR2 SVGAGI (reference sequence). This CDR3 has 14 amino acids. J gave up 5 bases and V 1 base, and 5 bases lay outside the gene matches. The CDR3 sequence is CASSYYGQVHEQYF. CDR3 sequence (DNA): TGTGCCAGCAGTTACTACGGACAGGTCCACGAGCAGTACTTC.

Only a few counts were recorded for this clone. The rearrangement uses TRBV15 and TRBJ1-5; maybe TRBD1 (5 bases). The germline V gene encodes CDR1 LNHNV and CDR2 YYDKDF (reference sequence). The CDR3 extends over 14 amino acids. V lost 5 bases to trimming and J lost 5 bases, with 13 bases between them. CDR3 in amino acids: CATSLMGGDQPQHF. In DNA form, the CDR3 reads TGTGCCACCAGCCTAATGGGGGGGGATCAGCCCCAGCATTTT.

To note about this clone: The junction departs from the called germline gene at one end, perhaps through a read error. V and J are TRBV2 and TRBJ2-5; 9 bases match TRBD2. The CDR3 has 19 amino acids. Germline CDR1 reads SNHLY; CDR2 reads FYNNEI. CDR3 region: CASIWNGASGANYQETQYF. CDR3 in DNA: TGTGCCAGCATTTGGAACGGGGCTAGCGGGGCAAATTACCAGGAGACCCAGTACTTC. Supplemented by reference TRBV2 and TRBJ2-5, the full variable domain reads EPEVTQTPSHQVTQMGQEVILRCVPISNHLYFYWYRQILGQKVEFLVSFYNNEISEKSEIFDDQFSVERPDGSNFTLKIRSTKLEDSAMYFCASIWNGASGANYQETQYFGPGTRLLVL.

About this clone: The germline gene is not matched at one end of the junction; a read error may be the cause. Other DNA sequences in the sample encode the same CDR3. V is TRBV7-3 and J is TRBJ2-2, with 7 positions matching TRBD1. From germline, CDR1 is SGHTA and CDR2 FQGTGA. This CDR3 comprises 15 residues. DNA of the CDR3: TGCGCCAGCAGCTTAGTGGGACAGAGCACCGGGGAGCTGTTTTTT. Translating gives CASSLVGQSTGELFF.

V and J are TRBV2 and TRBJ1-4; possibly TRBD1 for D (5 bases). Trimming shortened V by 7 bases and J by 7 bases, and 13 bases separated the two germline ends. CDR3 size: 13 residues. The germline V gene encodes CDR1 SNHLY and CDR2 FYNNEI. CDR3 sequence reads: CASKGQLSEKLFF. CDR3 in DNA: TGTGCCAGCAAGGGGCAGCTTAGTGAAAAACTGTTTTTT.

The chain employs TRBV7-9 and TRBJ1-1; D unresolved. Between the trimmed V and J ends, which lost 2 bases and 1 base, there was a span of 5 bases. The CDR3 sequence is 13 residues long. Germline V CDR1 and CDR2: SEHNR, FQNEAQ (reference sequence). DNA of the CDR3: TGTGCCAGCAGCTTAACAGAGAACACTGAAGCTTTCTTT. It encodes CASSLTENTEAFF.

There are a few counts of this clone. This chain joins TRBV10-3 and TRBJ2-7; 8 nucleotides line up with TRBD1. The CDR3 has 14 residues. Germline V gene lookup returns CDR1 ENHRY and CDR2 SYGVKD. Trimming cost V 8 bases and J 7 bases; bases outside gene matches: 13. CDR3 in amino acids: CAILETGVGKEQYF. CDR3 DNA sequence: TGTGCCATCCTAGAGACAGGGGTTGGGAAGGAGCAGTACTTC.